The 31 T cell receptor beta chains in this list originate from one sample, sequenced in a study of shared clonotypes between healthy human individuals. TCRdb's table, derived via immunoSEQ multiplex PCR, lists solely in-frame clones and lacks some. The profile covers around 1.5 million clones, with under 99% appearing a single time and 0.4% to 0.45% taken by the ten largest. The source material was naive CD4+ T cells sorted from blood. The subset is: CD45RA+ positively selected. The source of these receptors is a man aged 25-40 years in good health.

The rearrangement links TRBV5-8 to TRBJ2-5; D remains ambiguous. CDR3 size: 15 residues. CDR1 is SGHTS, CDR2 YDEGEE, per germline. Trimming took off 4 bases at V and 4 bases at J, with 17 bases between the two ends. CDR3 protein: CASSTNWGFVETQYF. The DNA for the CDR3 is TGTGCCAGCAGCACAAACTGGGGTTTTGTAGAGACCCAGTACTTC.

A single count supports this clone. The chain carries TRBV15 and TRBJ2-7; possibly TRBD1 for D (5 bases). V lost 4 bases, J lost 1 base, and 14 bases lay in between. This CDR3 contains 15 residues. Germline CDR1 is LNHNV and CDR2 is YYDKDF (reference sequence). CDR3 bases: TGTGCCACCAGCACCAAGAATCGACAGTCCTACGAGCAGTACTTC. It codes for CATSTKNRQSYEQYF. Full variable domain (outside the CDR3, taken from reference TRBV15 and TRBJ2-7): DAMVIQNPRYQVTQFGKPVTLSCSQTLNHNVMYWYQQKSSQAPKLLFHYYDKDFNNEADTPDNFQSRRPNTSFCFLDIRSPGLGDTAMYLCATSTKNRQSYEQYFGPGTRLTVT.

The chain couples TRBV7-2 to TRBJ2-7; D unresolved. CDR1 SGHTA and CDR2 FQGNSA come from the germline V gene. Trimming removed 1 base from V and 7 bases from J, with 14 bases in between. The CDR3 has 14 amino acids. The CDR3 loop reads CASSLVGGKIEQYF. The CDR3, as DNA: TGTGCCAGCAGCTTAGTGGGCGGTAAGATTGAGCAGTACTTC.

CDR3 amino acids: CASSYLVGGPQETQYF. The CDR3 DNA reads TGTGCCAGCAGCTACCTAGTGGGAGGCCCCCAAGAGACCCAGTACTTC. The V and J genes are TRBV5-4 and TRBJ2-5; TRBD2 is a possible D gene (6 bases). V lost 3 bases, J lost 1 base, and 16 bases lay in between. The germline CDR1 and CDR2 sequences are SGHNT and YYREEE (reference sequence). CDR3 length: 16 residues.

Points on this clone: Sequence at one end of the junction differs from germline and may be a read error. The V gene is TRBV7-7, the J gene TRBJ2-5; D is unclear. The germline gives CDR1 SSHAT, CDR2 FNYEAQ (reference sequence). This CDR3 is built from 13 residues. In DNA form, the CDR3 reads TGTGCTAGCAGCCACCGGAGTCAAGAGACCCAGTACTTC. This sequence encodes CASSHRSQETQYF.

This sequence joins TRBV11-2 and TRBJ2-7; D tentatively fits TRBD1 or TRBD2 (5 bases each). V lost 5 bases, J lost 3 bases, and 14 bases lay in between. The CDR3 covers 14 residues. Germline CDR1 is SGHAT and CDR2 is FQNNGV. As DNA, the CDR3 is TGTGCCAGCAGCAGTAACGGGGCGGACTACGAGCAGTACTTC. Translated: CASSSNGADYEQYF.

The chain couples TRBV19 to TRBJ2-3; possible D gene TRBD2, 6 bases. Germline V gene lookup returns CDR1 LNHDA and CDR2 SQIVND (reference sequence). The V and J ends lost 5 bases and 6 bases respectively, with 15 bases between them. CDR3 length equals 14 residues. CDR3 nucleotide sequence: TGTGCCAGTAGTGTTTCCGGAGGAGGGGATACGCAGTATTTT. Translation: CASSVSGGGDTQYF.

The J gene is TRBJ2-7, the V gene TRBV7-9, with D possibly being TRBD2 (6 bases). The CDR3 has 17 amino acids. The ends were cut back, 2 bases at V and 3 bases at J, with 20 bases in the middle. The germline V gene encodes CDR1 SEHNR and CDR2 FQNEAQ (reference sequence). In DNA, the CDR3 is TGTGCCAGCAGCTTATTCGCGGGACTCCAAAGGGGCTACGAGCAGTACTTC. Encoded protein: CASSLFAGLQRGYEQYF.

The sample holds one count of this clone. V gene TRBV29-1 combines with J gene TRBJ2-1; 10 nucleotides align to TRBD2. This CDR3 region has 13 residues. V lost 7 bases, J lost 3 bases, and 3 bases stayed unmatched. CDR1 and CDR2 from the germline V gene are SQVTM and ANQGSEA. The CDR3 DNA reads TGCAGCGCCGGACTAGCGGTCTACAATGAGCAGTTCTTC. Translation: CSAGLAVYNEQFF.

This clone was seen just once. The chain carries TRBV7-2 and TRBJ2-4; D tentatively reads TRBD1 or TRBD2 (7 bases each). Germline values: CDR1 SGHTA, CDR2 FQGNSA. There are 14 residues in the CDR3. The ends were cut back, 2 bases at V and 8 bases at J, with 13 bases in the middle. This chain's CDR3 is CASSLFAGGDIQYF. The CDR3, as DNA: TGTGCCAGCAGCTTATTTGCAGGGGGGGACATTCAGTACTTC.

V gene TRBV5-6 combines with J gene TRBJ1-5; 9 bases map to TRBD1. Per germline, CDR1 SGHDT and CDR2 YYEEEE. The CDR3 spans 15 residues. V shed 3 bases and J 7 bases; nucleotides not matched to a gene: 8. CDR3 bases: TGTGCCAGCAGCTATGGGACAGGGCGAGACCAGCCCCAGCATTTT. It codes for CASSYGTGRDQPQHF.

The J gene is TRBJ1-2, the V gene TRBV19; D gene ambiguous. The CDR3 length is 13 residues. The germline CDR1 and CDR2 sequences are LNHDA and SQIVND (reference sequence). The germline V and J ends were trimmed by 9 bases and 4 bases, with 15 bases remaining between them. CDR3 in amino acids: CARPRLLLYGYTF. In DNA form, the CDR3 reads TGTGCCAGACCCCGGCTCTTGCTCTATGGCTACACCTTC.

The CDR3 spells CASSLLVSRDRYGYTF. DNA of the CDR3: TGTGCCAGCAGTCTCCTCGTTTCCAGGGACCGCTATGGCTACACCTTC. The gene calls are TRBV28 and TRBJ1-2, with a tentative D call TRBD1 (5 bases). This CDR3 region has 16 residues. Germline loops: CDR1 MDHEN, CDR2 SYDVKM. Trimming removed 5 bases at V and 4 bases at J, with 20 bases between.

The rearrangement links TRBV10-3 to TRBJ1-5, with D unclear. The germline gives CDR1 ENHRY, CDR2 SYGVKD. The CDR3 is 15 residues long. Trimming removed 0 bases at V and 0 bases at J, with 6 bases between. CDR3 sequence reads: CAISESTISNQPQHF. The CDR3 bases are TGTGCCATCAGTGAGTCTACGATTAGCAATCAGCCCCAGCATTTT.

CDR3 bases: TGTGCCAGCAGAGACGGGACAGGGGTCGTCCCCGGGGAGCTGTTTTTT. It translates to CASRDGTGVVPGELFF. The chain has TRBV6-6 and TRBJ2-2, with 10 bases matching TRBD1. In germline, CDR1 is MNHNY, CDR2 SVGAGI (reference sequence). J lost 6 bases, V lost 6 bases, and 10 bases had no gene match. This CDR3 has 16 amino acids.

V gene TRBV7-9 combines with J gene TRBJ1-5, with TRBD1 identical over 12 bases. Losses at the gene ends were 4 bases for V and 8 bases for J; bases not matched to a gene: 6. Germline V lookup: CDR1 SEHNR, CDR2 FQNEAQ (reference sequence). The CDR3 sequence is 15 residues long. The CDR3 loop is CASSSGQGAREPQHF. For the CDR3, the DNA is TGTGCCAGCAGCTCGGGACAGGGGGCCAGGGAGCCCCAGCATTTT.

The CDR3 sequence is CASRGAPDRGEDSSTDTQYF. In DNA, the CDR3 is TGTGCCAGTCGGGGAGCCCCGGACAGGGGCGAAGACTCTAGCACAGATACGCAGTATTTT. The chain joins TRBV27 to TRBJ2-3, with 9 positions matching TRBD1. Germline values: CDR1 MNHEY, CDR2 SMNVEV (reference sequence). The CDR3 totals 20 residues. The junction had 22 bases not matched to a gene; V was cut back by 9 bases and J by 0 bases.

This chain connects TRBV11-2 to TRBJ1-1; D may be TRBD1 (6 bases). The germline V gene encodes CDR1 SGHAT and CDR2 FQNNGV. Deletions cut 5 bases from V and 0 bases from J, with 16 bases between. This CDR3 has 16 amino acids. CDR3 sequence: CASSHGGGPVNTEAFF. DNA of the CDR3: TGTGCCAGCAGCCATGGGGGCGGGCCTGTGAACACTGAAGCTTTCTTT.

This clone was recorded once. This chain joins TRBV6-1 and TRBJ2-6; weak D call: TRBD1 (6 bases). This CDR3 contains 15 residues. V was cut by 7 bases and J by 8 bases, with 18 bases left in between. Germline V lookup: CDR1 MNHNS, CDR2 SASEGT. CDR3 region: CASIPRGSGSNVLTF. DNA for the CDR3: TGTGCCAGCATTCCCAGGGGAAGCGGCTCCAACGTCCTGACTTTC.

CDR3 nucleotide sequence: TGTGCCAGCAGCTTAGACCCTATCTCGCGGATTAGCACAGATACGCAGTATTTT. The encoded protein is CASSLDPISRISTDTQYF. The chain has TRBV7-2 and TRBJ2-3, with D hard to call. Germline lookup yields CDR1 SGHTA and CDR2 FQGNSA. V gave up 1 base and J gave up 0 bases, with 17 bases separating them. There are 18 residues in the CDR3. The entire variable domain, with the rest obtained from reference TRBV7-2 and TRBJ2-3, is as follows: GAGVSQSPSNKVTEKGKDVELRCDPISGHTALYWYRQSLGQGLEFLIYFQGNSAPDKSGLPSDRFSAERTGGSVSTLTIQRTQQEDSAVYLCASSLDPISRISTDTQYFGPGTRLTVL.

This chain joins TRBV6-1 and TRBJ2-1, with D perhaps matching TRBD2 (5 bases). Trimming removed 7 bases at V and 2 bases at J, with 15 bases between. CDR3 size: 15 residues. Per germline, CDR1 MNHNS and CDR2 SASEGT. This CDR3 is CASTPVGGPYNEQFF. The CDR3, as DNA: TGTGCCAGCACCCCGGTCGGCGGGCCCTACAATGAGCAGTTCTTC.

In DNA form, the CDR3 reads TGTGCCAGCAGCGCGGGACTAGCGGGACCAGGCAATGAGCAGTTCTTC. Amino acids: CASSAGLAGPGNEQFF. V and J are TRBV9 and TRBJ2-1; 13 nucleotides align to TRBD2. The CDR3 has 16 amino acids. The germline CDR1 and CDR2 sequences are SGDLS and YYNGEE. J gave up 6 bases and V 3 bases, and 6 bases lay outside the gene matches.

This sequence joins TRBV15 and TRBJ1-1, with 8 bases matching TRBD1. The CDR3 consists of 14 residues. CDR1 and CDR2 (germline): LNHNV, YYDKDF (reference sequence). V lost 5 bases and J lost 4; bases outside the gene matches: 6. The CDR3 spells CATSVGQGSTEAFF. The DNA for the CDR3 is TGTGCCACCAGCGTAGGACAGGGAAGCACTGAAGCTTTCTTT.

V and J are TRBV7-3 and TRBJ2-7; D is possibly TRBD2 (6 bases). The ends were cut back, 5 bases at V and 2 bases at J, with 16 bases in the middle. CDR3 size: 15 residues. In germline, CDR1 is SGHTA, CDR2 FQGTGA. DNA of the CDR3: TGTGCCAGCAGCCTCGGGGCTAGCGTTACCTACGAGCAGTACTTC. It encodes CASSLGASVTYEQYF.

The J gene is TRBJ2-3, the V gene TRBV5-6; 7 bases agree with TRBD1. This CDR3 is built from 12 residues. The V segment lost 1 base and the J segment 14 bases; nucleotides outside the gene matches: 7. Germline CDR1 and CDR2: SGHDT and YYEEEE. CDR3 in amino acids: CASSLRGGLGYF. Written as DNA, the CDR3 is TGTGCCAGCAGCTTGAGAGGGGGCTTAGGGTATTTT.

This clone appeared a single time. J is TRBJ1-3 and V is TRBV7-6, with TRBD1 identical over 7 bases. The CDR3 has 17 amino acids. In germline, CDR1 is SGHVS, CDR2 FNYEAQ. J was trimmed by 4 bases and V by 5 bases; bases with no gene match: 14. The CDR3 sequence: CASSPQVGGAGGNTIYF. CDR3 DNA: TGTGCCAGCAGCCCCCAGGTAGGGGGCGCTGGGGGAAACACCATATATTTT.

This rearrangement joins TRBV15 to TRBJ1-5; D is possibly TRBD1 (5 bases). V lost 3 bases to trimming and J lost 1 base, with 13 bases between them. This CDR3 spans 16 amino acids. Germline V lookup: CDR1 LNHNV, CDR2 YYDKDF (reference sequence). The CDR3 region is CATSSQAGKSNQPQHF. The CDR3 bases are TGTGCCACCAGCAGCCAGGCAGGGAAAAGCAATCAGCCCCAGCATTTT.

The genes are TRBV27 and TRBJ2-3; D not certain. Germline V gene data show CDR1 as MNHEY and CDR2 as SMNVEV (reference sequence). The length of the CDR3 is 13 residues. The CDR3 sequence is CAIRARRADTQYF. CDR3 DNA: TGTGCTATAAGGGCCCGAAGGGCAGATACGCAGTATTTT.

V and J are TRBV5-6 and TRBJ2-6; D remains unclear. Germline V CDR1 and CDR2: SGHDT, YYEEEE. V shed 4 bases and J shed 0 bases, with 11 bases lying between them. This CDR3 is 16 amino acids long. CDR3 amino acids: CASSPRQYSGANVLTF. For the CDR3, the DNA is TGTGCCAGCAGCCCTAGACAATACTCTGGGGCCAACGTCCTGACTTTC.

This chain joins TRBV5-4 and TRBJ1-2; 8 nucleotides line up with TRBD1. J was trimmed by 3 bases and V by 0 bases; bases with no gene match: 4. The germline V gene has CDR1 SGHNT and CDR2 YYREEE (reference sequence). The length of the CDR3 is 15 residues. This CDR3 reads CASSLAQGADYGYTF. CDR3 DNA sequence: TGTGCCAGCAGCTTGGCGCAGGGGGCCGACTATGGCTACACCTTC.

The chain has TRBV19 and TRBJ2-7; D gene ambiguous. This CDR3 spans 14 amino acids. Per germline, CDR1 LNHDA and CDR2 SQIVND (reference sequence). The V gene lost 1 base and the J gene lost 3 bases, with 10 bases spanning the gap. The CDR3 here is CASSIGSGVYEQYF. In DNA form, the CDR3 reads TGTGCCAGTAGTATAGGAAGTGGGGTCTACGAGCAGTACTTC.